This T cell receptor (beta chain) was sequenced for a study of shared clonotypes between healthy human individuals. Study conclusions and caveats: With a few donors compared, roughly 4.9% of naive CD4 clonotypes were shared.

Here immunoSEQ multiplex PCR was the method, and the copy in TCRdb shows in-frame clones only, minus some. The sample yields roughly 1,500,000 clones, under 99% seen once. Comment on this clone: No antigen is known for it. Other DNA sequences in this sample translate to the same CDR3.

Germline loops: CDR1 SGHTA, CDR2 FQGNSA. Trimming removed 5 bases from V and 1 base from J; junction bases left unmatched: 1. This CDR3 is 15 amino acids long. The TCR comes from a man aged 25 to 40 in good health. Sequencing was performed on naive CD4+ T cells sorted from blood. Subset here: CD45RA+ positively selected. The J gene is TRBJ2-7, the V gene TRBV7-2; TRBD2 matches at 14 bases. The CDR3 is CASSRTSGGSYEQYF. CDR3 nucleotides: TGTGCCAGCAGCCGGACTAGCGGGGGGTCCTACGAGCAGTACTTC.